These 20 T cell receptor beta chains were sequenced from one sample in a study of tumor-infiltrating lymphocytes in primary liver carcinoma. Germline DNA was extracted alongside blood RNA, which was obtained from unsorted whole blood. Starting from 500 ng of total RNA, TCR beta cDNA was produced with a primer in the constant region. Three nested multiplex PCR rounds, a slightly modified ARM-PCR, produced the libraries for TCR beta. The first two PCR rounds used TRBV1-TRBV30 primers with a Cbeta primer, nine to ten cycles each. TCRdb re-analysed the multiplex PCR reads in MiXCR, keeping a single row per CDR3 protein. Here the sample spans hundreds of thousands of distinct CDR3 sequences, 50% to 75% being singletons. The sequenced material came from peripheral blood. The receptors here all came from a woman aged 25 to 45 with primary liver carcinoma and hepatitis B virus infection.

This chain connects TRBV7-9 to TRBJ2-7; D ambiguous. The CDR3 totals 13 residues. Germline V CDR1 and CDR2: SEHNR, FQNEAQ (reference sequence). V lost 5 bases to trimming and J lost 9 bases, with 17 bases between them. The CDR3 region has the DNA TGTGCCAGCAGCCCTCGAGAGGCTTATTGGCAGTACTTC. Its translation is CASSPREAYWQYF.

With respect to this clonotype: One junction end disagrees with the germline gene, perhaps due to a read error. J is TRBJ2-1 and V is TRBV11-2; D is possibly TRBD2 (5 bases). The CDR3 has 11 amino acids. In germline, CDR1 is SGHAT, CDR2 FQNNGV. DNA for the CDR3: TGTGCCAGCAGCTCAACGGCTGAGCGGCTCTTC. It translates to CASSSTAERLF.

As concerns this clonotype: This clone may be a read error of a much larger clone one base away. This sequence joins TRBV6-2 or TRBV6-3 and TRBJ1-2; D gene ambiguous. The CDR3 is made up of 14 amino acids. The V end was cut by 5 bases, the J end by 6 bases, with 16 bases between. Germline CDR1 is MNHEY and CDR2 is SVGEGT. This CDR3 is CASSHRWSPDGYTF. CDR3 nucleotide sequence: TGTGCCAGCAGTCACCGATGGAGCCCCGATGGCTACACCTTC.

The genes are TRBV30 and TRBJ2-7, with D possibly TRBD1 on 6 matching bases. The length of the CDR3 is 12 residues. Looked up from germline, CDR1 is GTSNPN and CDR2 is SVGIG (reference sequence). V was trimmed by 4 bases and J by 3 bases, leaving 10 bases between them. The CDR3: CAWMDSRYEQYF. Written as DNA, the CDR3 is TGTGCCTGGATGGACAGTCGCTACGAGCAGTACTTC.

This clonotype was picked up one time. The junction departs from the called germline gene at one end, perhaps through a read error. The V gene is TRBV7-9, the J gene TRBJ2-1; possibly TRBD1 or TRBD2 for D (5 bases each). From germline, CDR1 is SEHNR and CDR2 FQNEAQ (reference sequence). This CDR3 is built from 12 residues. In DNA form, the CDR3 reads TGTGCCAGCACCTCGGGGCACTATGAGCAGCTCTTC. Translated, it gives CASTSGHYEQLF.

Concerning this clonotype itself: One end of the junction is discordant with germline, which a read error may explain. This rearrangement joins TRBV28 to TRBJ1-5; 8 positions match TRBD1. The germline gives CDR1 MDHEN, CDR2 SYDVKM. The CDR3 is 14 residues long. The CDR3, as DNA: TGTGCCAGTCAAAACAGGGGGTCCAGTCAGCCCCATCATTTT. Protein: CASQNRGSSQPHHF. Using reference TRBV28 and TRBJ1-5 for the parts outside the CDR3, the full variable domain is DVKVTQSSRYLVKRTGEKVFLECVQDMDHENMFWYRQDPGLGLRLIYFSYDVKMKEKGDIPEGYSVSREKKERFSLILESASTNQTSMYLCASQNRGSSQPHHFGDGTRLSIL.

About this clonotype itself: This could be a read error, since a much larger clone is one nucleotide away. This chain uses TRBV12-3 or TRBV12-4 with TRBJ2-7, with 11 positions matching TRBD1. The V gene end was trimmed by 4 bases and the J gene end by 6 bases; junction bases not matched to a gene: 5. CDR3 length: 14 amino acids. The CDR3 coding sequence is TGTGCCAGCAGTTCCCGGGACAGGGGGACCGAGCAGTACTTC. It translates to CASSSRDRGTEQYF.

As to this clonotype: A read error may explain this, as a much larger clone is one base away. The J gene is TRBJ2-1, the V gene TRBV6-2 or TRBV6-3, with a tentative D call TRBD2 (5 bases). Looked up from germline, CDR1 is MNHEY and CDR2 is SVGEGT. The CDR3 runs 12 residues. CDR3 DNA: TGTCCCAGCAGCCCACTAGGAAATGAGCAGTTCTTC. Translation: CPSSPLGNEQFF.

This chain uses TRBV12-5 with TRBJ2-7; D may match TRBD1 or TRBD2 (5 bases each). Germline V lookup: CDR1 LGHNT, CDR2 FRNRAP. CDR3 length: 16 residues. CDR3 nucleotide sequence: TGTGTTAGTGGTTTGGTACCTGGGGGTTCTGTCTACGAGCAGTACGTC. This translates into CVSGLVPGGSVYEQYV.

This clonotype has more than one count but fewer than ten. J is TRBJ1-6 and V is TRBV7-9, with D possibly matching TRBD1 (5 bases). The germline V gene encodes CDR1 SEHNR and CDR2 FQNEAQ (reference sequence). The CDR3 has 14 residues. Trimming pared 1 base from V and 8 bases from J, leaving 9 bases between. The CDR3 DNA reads TGTGCCAGCAGCTTAGTACAGGCCTATTCACCCCTCCACTTT. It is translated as CASSLVQAYSPLHF.

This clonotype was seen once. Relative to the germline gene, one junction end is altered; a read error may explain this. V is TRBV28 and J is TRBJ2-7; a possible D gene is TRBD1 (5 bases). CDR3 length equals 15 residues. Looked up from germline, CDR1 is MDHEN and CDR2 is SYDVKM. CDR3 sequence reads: CASRLDRRILYEQYF. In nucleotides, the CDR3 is TGCGCCAGCAGGTTAGACAGACGAATACTCTACGAGCAGTACTTC.

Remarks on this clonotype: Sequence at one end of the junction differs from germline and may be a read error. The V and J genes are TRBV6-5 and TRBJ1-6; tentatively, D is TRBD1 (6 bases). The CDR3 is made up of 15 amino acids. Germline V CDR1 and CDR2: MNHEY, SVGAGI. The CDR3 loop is CANSYKWGALTPLHF. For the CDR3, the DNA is TGTGCCAACAGTTACAAGTGGGGGGCCCTGACACCCCTCCACTTT.

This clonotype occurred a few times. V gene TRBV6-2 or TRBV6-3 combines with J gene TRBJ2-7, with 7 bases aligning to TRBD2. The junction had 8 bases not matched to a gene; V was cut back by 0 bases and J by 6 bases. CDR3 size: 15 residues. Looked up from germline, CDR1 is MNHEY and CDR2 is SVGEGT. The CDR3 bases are TGTGCCAGCAGTTACTCAAGCGGGAAGGCCACCGAGCAGTACTTC. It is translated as CASSYSSGKATEQYF.

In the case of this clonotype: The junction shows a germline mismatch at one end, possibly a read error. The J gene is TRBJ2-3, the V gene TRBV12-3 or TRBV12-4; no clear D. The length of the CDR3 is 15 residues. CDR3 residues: CASSLRASNTDMQYF. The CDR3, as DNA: TGTGCCAGCAGTTTACGGGCGAGCAACACAGATATGCAGTATTTT.

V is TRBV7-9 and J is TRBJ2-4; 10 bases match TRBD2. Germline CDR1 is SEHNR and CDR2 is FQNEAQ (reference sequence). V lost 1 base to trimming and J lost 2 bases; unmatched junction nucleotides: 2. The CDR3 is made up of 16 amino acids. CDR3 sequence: CASSLGTSGSKNIQYF. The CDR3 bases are TGTGCCAGCAGCTTAGGGACTAGCGGATCCAAAAACATTCAGTACTTC. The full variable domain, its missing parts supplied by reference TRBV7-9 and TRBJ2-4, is DTGVSQNPRHKITKRGQNVTFRCDPISEHNRLYWYRQTLGQGPEFLTYFQNEAQLEKSRLLSDRFSAERPKGSFSTLEIQRTEQGDSAMYLCASSLGTSGSKNIQYFGAGTRLSVL.

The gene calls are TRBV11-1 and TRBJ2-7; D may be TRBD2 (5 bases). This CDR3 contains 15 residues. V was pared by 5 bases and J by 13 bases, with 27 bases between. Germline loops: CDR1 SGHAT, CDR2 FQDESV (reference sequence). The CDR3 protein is CASSPRRRSSYAQYF. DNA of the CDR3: TGTGCCAGCAGCCCACGGCGGAGGAGCTCCTACGCGCAATACTTC.

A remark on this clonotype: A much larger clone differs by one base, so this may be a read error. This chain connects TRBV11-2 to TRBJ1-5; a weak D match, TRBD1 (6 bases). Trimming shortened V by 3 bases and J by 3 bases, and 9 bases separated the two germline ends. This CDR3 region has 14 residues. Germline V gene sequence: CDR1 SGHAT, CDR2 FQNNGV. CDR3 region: CASSFWGPNQPQHF. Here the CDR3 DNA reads TGTGCCAGCAGCTTCTGGGGGCCCAATCAGCCCCAGCATTTT.

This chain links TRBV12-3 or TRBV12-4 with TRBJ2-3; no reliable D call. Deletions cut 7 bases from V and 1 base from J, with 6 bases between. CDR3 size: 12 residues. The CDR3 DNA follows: TGTGCCAGCAAACATCGCACAGATACGCAGTATTTT. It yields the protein CASKHRTDTQYF.

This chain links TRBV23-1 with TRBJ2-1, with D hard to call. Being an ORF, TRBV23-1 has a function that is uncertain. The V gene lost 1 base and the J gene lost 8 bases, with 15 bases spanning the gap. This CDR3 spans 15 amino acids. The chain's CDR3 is CASSQCRVWAHEQFF. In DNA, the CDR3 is TGCGCCAGCAGTCAATGCCGTGTATGGGCCCATGAGCAGTTCTTC.

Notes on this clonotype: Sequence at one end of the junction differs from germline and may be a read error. The CDR3 loop reads CASSQDRVTGGWDEQFF. The CDR3 DNA is TGCGCCAGTAGCCAAGATAGGGTGACAGGGGGCTGGGATGAGCAGTTCTTC. The V gene is TRBV4-3, the J gene TRBJ2-1; TRBD1 matches 10 bases. The V gene's germline CDR1 is LGHNA and CDR2 YSLEER. The CDR3 is 17 amino acids.